This T cell receptor (beta chain) was observed in a study of T cell repertoires in cytomegalovirus infection. The wider study: Indications of both CMV infection and matching HLA type were provided by public TCR beta signatures.

Each CDR3 protein gets one entry after TCRdb re-called the reads with MiXCR. The sample carries approximately 170,000 distinct CDR3 sequences, 17% recorded once. General study results and limits: Individuals carrying CMV plus the relevant HLA were identified by cumulative frequency of public TCR beta families.

Only a few counts were recorded for this clonotype. Antigen: not known. Germline V lookup: CDR1 SGHVS, CDR2 FQNEAQ. This CDR3 is built from 13 residues. V was cut by 7 bases and J by 5 bases, with 15 bases left in between. This sequence joins TRBV7-8 and TRBJ2-7; unclear D gene. Input material: CD8+ T cells from PBMCs. The receptor was derived from a human donor in good health (CMV status not recorded). Some clones in this sample may be carry-over from other donors' samples. Here the CDR3 reads CASTRLPGDEQYF. DNA for the CDR3: TGTGCCAGCACTCGACTCCCCGGCGACGAGCAGTACTTC.